Presented here are 26 T cell receptor beta chains from one specimen sequenced in a study of cytomegalovirus exposure and HLA in healthy donors. 13 Jbeta primers and 60 Vbeta primers were used for the PCR. Here immunoSEQ multiplex PCR was the method, and the copy in TCRdb shows in-frame clones only, minus some. In the table there are about 130,000 clones, roughly 88% of which are singletons. The sample taken for sequencing was PBMCs. These receptors originate from a boy aged 5-17 years in good health and CMV-seronegative.

J is TRBJ1-2 and V is TRBV6-1, with 8 bases aligning to TRBD1. The germline V gene encodes CDR1 MNHNS and CDR2 SASEGT. The CDR3 is made up of 16 amino acids. J gave up 8 bases and V 1 base, and 12 bases lay outside the gene matches. The CDR3 loop is CASSEVNPSDRGGYTF. For the CDR3, the DNA is TGTGCCAGCAGTGAAGTAAATCCCTCCGACAGGGGCGGCTACACCTTC.

CDR3 sequence: CATRDRFSQPQHF. Written as DNA, the CDR3 is TGTGCCACCCGGGACAGGTTTTCTCAGCCCCAGCATTTT. The chain combines TRBV19 with TRBJ1-5, with 8 bases that match TRBD1. The ends lost 10 bases at V and 6 bases at J; junction bases unmatched: 8. This CDR3 has 13 residues. The V gene's germline CDR1 is LNHDA and CDR2 SQIVND (reference sequence).

The chain links TRBV4-1 to TRBJ2-7, with 8 bases aligning to TRBD2. This CDR3 spans 16 amino acids. Per germline, CDR1 MGHRA and CDR2 YSYEKL. V was clipped by 1 base and J by 3 bases; unmatched bases: 8. The CDR3 region has the DNA TGCGCCAGCAGCCAAGCCGCGGGGGGCCTCGTCTACGAGCAGTACTTC. Its translation is CASSQAAGGLVYEQYF.

The CDR3, as DNA: TGTGCCAGCACTCAACTGCGGAGGGGAGGAGGTGAAGCTTTCTTT. This translates into CASTQLRRGGGEAFF. The chain carries TRBV5-6 and TRBJ1-1, with a tentative D call TRBD1 (5 bases). The V end was cut by 6 bases, the J end by 7 bases, with 22 bases between. There are 15 residues in the CDR3. The germline V gene encodes CDR1 SGHDT and CDR2 YYEEEE.

This clone was picked up one time. V gene TRBV6-1 combines with J gene TRBJ2-7, with D unclear. The germline V gene has CDR1 MNHNS and CDR2 SASEGT. The V and J ends lost 5 bases and 4 bases respectively, with 9 bases between them. The CDR3 loop spans 12 amino acids. This CDR3 reads CASSPAGYEQYF. CDR3 DNA: TGTGCCAGCAGTCCAGCCGGGTACGAGCAGTACTTC.

The chain employs TRBV6-5 and TRBJ1-2; TRBD1 agrees at 8 bases. V trimming: 5 bases; J trimming: 7 bases; junction bases outside the gene matches: 6. Germline CDR1 is MNHEY and CDR2 is SVGAGI. The CDR3 contains 13 residues. The CDR3 DNA reads as TGTGCCAGCAGTCTCGCGGACAGGGTTGGCTACACCTTC. Protein: CASSLADRVGYTF.

The chain links TRBV7-2 to TRBJ2-1, with TRBD2 matching over 9 bases. The CDR3 length is 18 residues. V dropped 1 base and J dropped 2; count of bases not matched to a gene: 9. Germline CDR1 and CDR2: SGHTA and FQGNSA. Written as DNA, the CDR3 is TGTGCCAGCAGCTTAGGTGGATCGGCGGGAGGGACCTACAATGAGCAGTTCTTC. Translating gives CASSLGGSAGGTYNEQFF. The full variable domain, rest sourced from reference TRBV7-2 and TRBJ2-1, is GAGVSQSPSNKVTEKGKDVELRCDPISGHTALYWYRQSLGQGLEFLIYFQGNSAPDKSGLPSDRFSAERTGGSVSTLTIQRTQQEDSAVYLCASSLGGSAGGTYNEQFFGPGTRLTVL.

The V gene is TRBV7-9, the J gene TRBJ2-3; weak D call: TRBD2 (5 bases). The CDR3 is 15 amino acids. V lost 5 bases, J lost 2 bases, and 14 bases lay in between. Per germline, CDR1 SEHNR and CDR2 FQNEAQ (reference sequence). This chain's CDR3 is CASSQRAQSTDTQYF. The DNA for the CDR3 is TGTGCCAGCAGCCAGAGGGCTCAGTCCACAGATACGCAGTATTTT.

The CDR3 sequence is CAGARDSSGNTIYF. Written as DNA, the CDR3 is TGTGCCGGCGCCAGGGATTCCTCTGGAAACACCATATATTTT. The chain carries TRBV9 and TRBJ1-3; tentative D call: TRBD1 (5 bases). CDR3 length: 14 amino acids. Germline lookup yields CDR1 SGDLS and CDR2 YYNGEE. With 10 bases removed from V and 0 bases from J, the gap between germline ends came to 14 bases.

The J gene is TRBJ2-7, the V gene TRBV6-1; weak D call: TRBD2 (6 bases). The CDR3 spans 16 residues. Trimming removed 4 bases from V and 4 bases from J, with 20 bases in between. Per germline, CDR1 MNHNS and CDR2 SASEGT. As DNA, the CDR3 is TGTGCCAGCAGTGGGGCGGGGCAGGCTGCGAGGTACGAGCAGTACTTC. Protein: CASSGAGQAARYEQYF.

This clone was found once. The chain is built from TRBV28 and TRBJ1-1; D gene ambiguous. From germline, CDR1 is MDHEN and CDR2 SYDVKM. CDR3 length: 14 residues. Trimming took off 2 bases at V and 1 base at J, with 8 bases between the two ends. CDR3 nucleotide sequence: TGTGCCAGCAGTTTAGGGCTTGAGAACACTGAAGCTTTCTTT. Amino acids: CASSLGLENTEAFF.

The rearrangement joins TRBV18 to TRBJ2-7, with 8 bases identical to TRBD2. The CDR3 has 14 amino acids. CDR1 and CDR2 from the germline V gene are KGHSH and LQKENI. Trimming cost V 3 bases and J 3 bases; bases outside gene matches: 4. The DNA for the CDR3 is TGTGCCAGCTCACCGGGGCTAGCGGGCTACGAGCAGTACTTC. It codes for CASSPGLAGYEQYF.

This clone was seen once. This sequence joins TRBV19 and TRBJ1-2; 7 bases map to TRBD1. The CDR3 contains 13 residues. J lost 10 bases, V lost 1 base, and 6 bases had no gene match. The germline gives CDR1 LNHDA, CDR2 SQIVND (reference sequence). CDR3 amino acids: CASSIGTGEAYTF. DNA for the CDR3: TGTGCCAGTAGTATAGGGACAGGAGAGGCCTACACCTTC.

The chain carries TRBV4-2 and TRBJ2-7; weak D call: TRBD2 (6 bases). Germline V gene lookup returns CDR1 LGHNA and CDR2 YNFKEQ. The germline V and J ends were trimmed by 4 bases and 0 bases, with 13 bases remaining between them. This CDR3 is built from 15 residues. The CDR3 DNA is TGTGCCAGCAGCCCAACTAGCAGGAGCTCCTACGAGCAGTACTTC. Its protein is CASSPTSRSSYEQYF.

This rearrangement joins TRBV27 to TRBJ2-2; 12 bases match TRBD2. J was trimmed by 9 bases and V by 4 bases; bases with no gene match: 12. The germline gives CDR1 MNHEY, CDR2 SMNVEV (reference sequence). The CDR3 totals 17 residues. The CDR3 DNA follows: TGTGCCAGCAGTTCACCCCTAGCGGGGGGGCCGTACCGGGAGCTGTTTTTT. This gives the protein CASSSPLAGGPYRELFF.

The chain employs TRBV7-9 and TRBJ2-1, with TRBD2 identical over 11 bases. Unmatched junction bases numbered 6, after V lost 5 bases and J lost 3 bases. The CDR3 is 16 residues long. Germline CDR1 is SEHNR and CDR2 is FQNEAQ (reference sequence). The CDR3 here is CASSRGLAGVYNEQFF. CDR3 bases: TGTGCCAGCAGCAGAGGACTAGCGGGCGTCTACAATGAGCAGTTCTTC.

This rearrangement joins TRBV30 to TRBJ2-7; D gene uncertain. Germline values: CDR1 GTSNPN, CDR2 SVGIG (reference sequence). V lost 2 bases, J lost 3 bases, and 11 bases lay in between. CDR3 length: 13 amino acids. CDR3: CAWSSRKLYEQYF. CDR3 nucleotide sequence: TGTGCCTGGAGTAGCAGGAAACTCTACGAGCAGTACTTC.

V is TRBV10-3 and J is TRBJ1-5; D is ambiguous. With 6 bases removed from V and 5 bases from J, the gap between germline ends came to 11 bases. Germline loops: CDR1 ENHRY, CDR2 SYGVKD. CDR3 length: 13 residues. The CDR3, as DNA: TGTGCCATCAGCACGGGTGGTGATCAGCCCCAGCATTTT. Amino acid sequence: CAISTGGDQPQHF.

V gene TRBV29-1 combines with J gene TRBJ2-1, with 8 bases identical to TRBD1. V lost 4 bases to trimming and J lost 7 bases; unmatched junction nucleotides: 9. The CDR3 has 14 amino acids. Germline CDR1 reads SQVTM; CDR2 reads ANQGSEA. The CDR3 bases are TGCAGCGTTGGGACAGGGCTGGTCGGGAATGAGCAGTTCTTC. Encoded protein: CSVGTGLVGNEQFF.

The chain carries TRBV5-4 and TRBJ2-1, with 8 bases aligning to TRBD2. Germline V lookup: CDR1 SGHNT, CDR2 YYREEE (reference sequence). The junction had 18 bases not matched to a gene; V was cut back by 3 bases and J by 7 bases. This CDR3 has 18 amino acids. The CDR3 DNA is TGTGCCAGCAGCTCCCGAATAAGAAGCGGGAGAGGGGATAATGAGCAGTTCTTC. This translates into CASSSRIRSGRGDNEQFF.

The chain is built from TRBV7-8 and TRBJ2-1; TRBD2 matches at 9 bases. This CDR3 comprises 16 residues. Germline values: CDR1 SGHVS, CDR2 FQNEAQ. V shed 5 bases and J 3 bases; nucleotides not matched to a gene: 8. The CDR3 loop reads CASSTDSGGFYNEQFF. The CDR3, as DNA: TGTGCCAGCAGCACTGATAGCGGGGGTTTCTACAATGAGCAGTTCTTC.

The chain recombines TRBV5-5 with TRBJ1-2; D possibly corresponds to TRBD1 (5 bases). The V end was cut by 6 bases, the J end by 1 base, with 16 bases between. Germline lookup yields CDR1 SGHKS and CDR2 YYEKEE (reference sequence). The CDR3 has 15 amino acids. CDR3 in DNA: TGTGCCAGCACCATGACGGGGGGAGGTAACTATGGCTACACCTTC. This sequence encodes CASTMTGGGNYGYTF.

The chain links TRBV18 to TRBJ2-3, with D possibly matching TRBD2 (6 bases). V lost 11 bases and J lost 2, with 17 bases in between. This CDR3 contains 14 residues. Germline CDR1 is KGHSH and CDR2 is LQKENI. The CDR3 DNA is TGTGCCTCCGGGGGAAACAGAAACACAGATACGCAGTATTTT. Its protein is CASGGNRNTDTQYF.

The chain is built from TRBV19 and TRBJ1-4, with D tentatively TRBD1 (6 bases). Germline V gene data show CDR1 as LNHDA and CDR2 as SQIVND (reference sequence). This CDR3 is built from 17 residues. The V end was cut by 4 bases, the J end by 0 bases, with 15 bases between. CDR3 DNA sequence: TGTGCCAGTAGTACTCGACAGGCGGATGCAACTAATGAAAAACTGTTTTTT. It yields the protein CASSTRQADATNEKLFF.

The chain is built from TRBV9 and TRBJ1-2, with D uncertain. Trimming took off 3 bases at V and 6 bases at J, with 18 bases between the two ends. The CDR3 is 15 residues long. Germline assignment: CDR1 SGDLS and CDR2 YYNGEE. The CDR3 spells CASSAPAPGSHGYTF. The CDR3 DNA reads TGTGCCAGCAGCGCCCCAGCACCGGGATCCCATGGCTACACCTTC.

This chain links TRBV6-5 with TRBJ1-2, with TRBD1 as a possible D gene (5 bases). The ends were cut back, 6 bases at V and 14 bases at J, with 22 bases in the middle. This CDR3 has 13 amino acids. From germline, CDR1 is MNHEY and CDR2 SVGAGI. This chain's CDR3 is CASRSEVRQLYTF. In DNA form, the CDR3 reads TGTGCCAGCAGAAGCGAAGTGAGACAGCTCTATACCTTC.